This T cell receptor (beta chain) comes out of a study of T cell repertoires in aging, cancer and after chemotherapy. Study-level points and caveats: In healthy donors, age-related TCR diversity loss mainly reflected lost richness. Untreated cancer patients had significantly lower blood TCR diversity than age-matched healthy donors. In each cancer cohort, median generation probability increased across chemotherapy, suggesting thymic output rebounded.

The germline CDR1 and CDR2 sequences are MNHEY and SVGAGI. The CDR3 loop spans 14 amino acids. Trimming stripped 7 bases from V and 6 bases from J, with 16 bases between. TRB rearrangements spanning V, D and J were amplified using mixed TRB-A/B primers. TCRdb passed the multiplex PCR reads through MiXCR, listing each CDR3 protein once. This sample carries approximately 1,000 distinct CDR3 sequences, roughly 60% of them seen once, and the ten largest clones take under 30%. Peripheral blood genomic DNA, not sorted cells or RNA, was the template. This clonotype was counted between two and nine times. Its antigen is unidentified.

The sequence came from a human donor with a solid tumor. The chain links TRBV6-5 to TRBJ1-5; no clear D. Sequenced sample: blood. The CDR3 protein is CASKGGQLTQPQHF. CDR3 coding DNA: TGTGCCAGCAAAGGAGGGCAGTTGACTCAGCCCCAGCATTTT.